The 20 T cell receptor beta chains below were found in one sample sequenced in a study of blood T cell repertoires in COVID-19 (dated by TCRdb to the early 2020s). Libraries were built with the immunoSEQ multiplex PCR assay. TCRdb limited this immuneACCESS table to in-frame rearrangements with V and J called. A share of clones is missing; checked studies link under half to unresolved V genes, and the rest is unexplained. Recorded for this sample are about 200,000 clones; around 81% of them occurred a single time. The ten largest clones add up to 6% to 7.5% of the sample. Input material: PBMCs or T cells enriched from blood (not recorded which). The receptors here all came from a woman between 40 and 55 years old with acute COVID-19.

The chain has TRBV29-1 and TRBJ2-5; 7 positions match TRBD1. V lost 6 bases to trimming and J lost 2 bases; unmatched junction nucleotides: 9. CDR1 and CDR2 (germline): SQVTM, ANQGSEA. CDR3 length equals 14 residues. The CDR3 protein is CSVGVTGSQETQYF. In DNA, the CDR3 is TGCAGCGTGGGGGTGACAGGGTCGCAAGAGACCCAGTACTTC. Complete variable domain (other parts from reference TRBV29-1 and TRBJ2-5): SAVISQKPSRDICQRGTSLTIQCQVDSQVTMMFWYRQQPGQSLTLIATANQGSEATYESGFVIDKFPISRPNLTFSTLTVSNMSPEDSSIYLCSVGVTGSQETQYFGPGTRLLVL.

The chain recombines TRBV5-1 with TRBJ1-1; TRBD1 matches at 7 bases. The J segment lost 7 bases and the V segment lost 4 bases, leaving 10 bases of the junction unmatched. The CDR3 has 14 amino acids. The germline gives CDR1 SGHRS, CDR2 YFSETQ. The CDR3 nucleotides are TGCGCCAGCAGCATCAGACAGGGTCGGGGTGAAGCTTTCTTT. Protein: CASSIRQGRGEAFF.

As regards this clone: The CDR3 end shows no conserved phenylalanine or tryptophan, and so a read error is likely. Because the CDR3's place on the DNA is in doubt, the DNA is left out and the CDR3 is given as listed by TCRdb. V usage is TRBV18 and J usage is TRBJ1-2; the table's D gene call, TRBD1, was not cross checked with the DNA. The CDR3 spans 11 residues, counting both ends. From germline, CDR1 is KGHSH and CDR2 LQKENI. The CDR3: CASSPGTGESV.

This rearrangement joins TRBV2 to TRBJ1-5, with 7 positions matching TRBD1. V lost 2 bases and J lost 6; bases outside the gene matches: 13. The CDR3 contains 17 residues. The germline CDR1 and CDR2 sequences are SNHLY and FYNNEI. DNA of the CDR3: TGTGCCAGCAGTGAAAAAGGGGGCCGTGTGGGCGGTCAGCCCCAGCATTTT. This gives the protein CASSEKGGRVGGQPQHF. Combining the CDR3 with reference TRBV2 and TRBJ1-5 gives the whole variable domain EPEVTQTPSHQVTQMGQEVILRCVPISNHLYFYWYRQILGQKVEFLVSFYNNEISEKSEIFDDQFSVERPDGSNFTLKIRSTKLEDSAMYFCASSEKGGRVGGQPQHFGDGTRLSIL.

This sequence joins TRBV2 and TRBJ2-7; possibly TRBD2 for D (7 bases). CDR1 is SNHLY, CDR2 FYNNEI, per germline. This CDR3 spans 13 amino acids. V lost 7 bases and J lost 7, with 17 bases in between. The CDR3 bases are TGTGCCAGCACCCCGGGGGGAGGGGGAGAGCAGTACTTC. It yields the protein CASTPGGGGEQYF. Drawing the rest from reference TRBV2 and TRBJ2-7, the complete variable domain is EPEVTQTPSHQVTQMGQEVILRCVPISNHLYFYWYRQILGQKVEFLVSFYNNEISEKSEIFDDQFSVERPDGSNFTLKIRSTKLEDSAMYFCASTPGGGGEQYFGPGTRLTVT.

The J gene is TRBJ1-4, the V gene TRBV7-9; 7 positions match TRBD1. CDR3 size: 17 residues. Trimming took 2 bases from V and 5 from J; bases not matched to a gene: 11. CDR1 is SEHNR, CDR2 FQNEAQ, per germline (reference sequence). For the CDR3, the DNA is TGTGCCAGCAGCTTATTCCGACGGACAGGAATAAATGAAAAACTGTTTTTT. As protein: CASSLFRRTGINEKLFF.

This chain connects TRBV9 to TRBJ2-3, with 7 bases identical to TRBD1. J gave up 1 base and V 4 bases, and 6 bases lay outside the gene matches. Looked up from germline, CDR1 is SGDLS and CDR2 is YYNGEE. The CDR3 is made up of 15 amino acids. The CDR3 sequence is CASSTRTGRTDTQYF. The CDR3, as DNA: TGTGCCAGCAGCACGCGGACAGGACGCACAGATACGCAGTATTTT.

This clone was seen more than once but under ten times. The J gene is TRBJ1-5, the V gene TRBV5-6, with 7 nucleotides matching TRBD1. The CDR3 runs 15 residues. V shed 5 bases, J shed 6 bases, and the junction held 11 bases outside the gene matches. The germline V gene has CDR1 SGHDT and CDR2 YYEEEE. The CDR3 region is CASRLQADRAQPQHF. The CDR3 region has the DNA TGTGCCAGCAGATTGCAGGCAGACAGGGCTCAGCCCCAGCATTTT.

The rearrangement joins TRBV29-1 to TRBJ2-1; the D is unclear. V lost 4 bases and J 2 bases, leaving 12 bases between the germline ends. CDR1 and CDR2 from the germline V gene are SQVTM and ANQGSEA. The CDR3 runs 14 residues. CDR3 coding DNA: TGCAGCGTTGTCGGAGCGAGAACCTACAATGAGCAGTTCTTC. Amino acids: CSVVGARTYNEQFF.

V and J are TRBV2 and TRBJ2-5, with D possibly TRBD1 on 6 matching bases. The CDR3 runs 15 residues. Trimming removed 2 bases from V and 7 bases from J, with 17 bases in between. The germline V gene encodes CDR1 SNHLY and CDR2 FYNNEI. The CDR3 region has the DNA TGTGCCAGCAGTGAAAGGACAGATTTCGACGGGACCCAGTACTTC. This gives the protein CASSERTDFDGTQYF.

This chain joins TRBV27 and TRBJ1-6; TRBD1 might be the D (5 bases). V was cut by 2 bases and J by 4 bases, with 12 bases left in between. This CDR3 has 16 amino acids. CDR1 and CDR2 from the germline V gene are MNHEY and SMNVEV (reference sequence). CDR3 sequence (DNA): TGTGCCAGCAGTTTAGACAGTAGGCCTTATAATTCACCCCTCCACTTT. Translated: CASSLDSRPYNSPLHF.

The chain couples TRBV19 to TRBJ2-2; the D gene is possibly TRBD2 (5 bases). Per germline, CDR1 LNHDA and CDR2 SQIVND (reference sequence). The CDR3 extends over 15 amino acids. Between the trimmed V and J ends, which lost 7 bases and 6 bases, there was a span of 18 bases. CDR3 sequence: CASTSEPPGAGELFF. The CDR3 coding sequence is TGTGCCAGTACCTCGGAACCTCCCGGGGCCGGGGAGCTGTTTTTT.

The genes are TRBV9 and TRBJ1-1; D is possibly TRBD1 (5 bases). CDR1 is SGDLS and CDR2 is YYNGEE in the germline V gene. The CDR3 spans 15 residues. The germline V and J ends were trimmed by 0 bases and 6 bases, with 15 bases remaining between them. The CDR3 protein is CASSVVGGAGAEAFF. CDR3 DNA: TGTGCCAGCAGCGTAGTTGGGGGAGCGGGGGCTGAAGCTTTCTTT.

V gene TRBV29-1 combines with J gene TRBJ2-1; D possibly corresponds to TRBD2 (5 bases). The V gene lost 2 bases and the J gene lost 0 bases, with 23 bases spanning the gap. This CDR3 is 19 amino acids long. Germline V gene sequence: CDR1 SQVTM, CDR2 ANQGSEA. CDR3 amino acids: CSVEPPTTSSPSSYNEQFF. In DNA, the CDR3 is TGCAGCGTTGAACCTCCTACAACTAGTTCCCCAAGCTCCTACAATGAGCAGTTCTTC.

The table lists this clone with a few counts. The chain couples TRBV19 to TRBJ1-4, with 9 nucleotides matching TRBD1. CDR1 is LNHDA and CDR2 is SQIVND in the germline V gene (reference sequence). The CDR3 spans 15 residues. Trimming took 7 bases from V and 6 from J; bases not matched to a gene: 9. DNA for the CDR3: TGTGCCAGTACCCCGGACAGGGGATTCGATGAAAAACTGTTTTTT. It specifies CASTPDRGFDEKLFF.

This clone showed up just a few times. The chain recombines TRBV30 with TRBJ1-4, with TRBD1 matching over 10 bases. Germline lookup yields CDR1 GTSNPN and CDR2 SVGIG (reference sequence). The V and J ends lost 5 bases and 7 bases, in that order; junction bases with no gene match: 4. There are 13 residues in the CDR3. CDR3 coding DNA: TGTGCCTGGGGAGACAGGGGGCGTGAAAAACTGTTTTTT. As protein: CAWGDRGREKLFF.

The CDR3 coding sequence is TGTGCCAGCAGCGTTGGTACAGGGGGCAGGCAGCCCCAGCATTTT. Amino acids: CASSVGTGGRQPQHF. This chain uses TRBV9 with TRBJ1-5, with 9 bases matching TRBD1. Trimming removed 2 bases from V and 7 bases from J; junction bases left unmatched: 7. CDR1 is SGDLS, CDR2 YYNGEE, per germline. The CDR3 sequence is 15 residues long.

CDR3 region: CASSRDSFYGYTF. In DNA, the CDR3 is TGTGCCAGCAGCAGGGACAGTTTCTATGGCTACACCTTC. The V gene is TRBV25-1, the J gene TRBJ1-2; 7 bases map to TRBD1. Per germline, CDR1 MGHDK and CDR2 SYGVNS. The J segment lost 4 bases and the V segment lost 6 bases, leaving 5 bases of the junction unmatched. This CDR3 has 13 amino acids.

CDR3 amino acids: CASSYEGIQHF. In DNA form, the CDR3 reads TGTGCCAGCAGTTACGAGGGAATCCAGCATTTT. The chain uses TRBV6-6 and TRBJ1-5; D is undetermined. The V end lost 2 bases, the J end lost 12 bases, and 8 bases lay between the germline ends. This CDR3 contains 11 residues. The germline V gene encodes CDR1 MNHNY and CDR2 SVGAGI (reference sequence).

The gene calls are TRBV28 and TRBJ1-6; D is ambiguous. The CDR3 has 15 amino acids. The germline V and J ends were trimmed by 2 bases and 4 bases, with 9 bases remaining between them. CDR1 is MDHEN and CDR2 is SYDVKM in the germline V gene. The CDR3 region has the DNA TGTGCCAGCAGTTTAGAGGCCCTTTATAATTCACCCCTCCACTTT. It yields the protein CASSLEALYNSPLHF.